This T cell receptor (beta chain) is from a study of control samples from healthy donors and cancer patients. Measured with immunoSEQ multiplex PCR; TCRdb has only the in-frame clones, and not every one. The repertoire holds approximately 130,000 clones, with more than 70% as singletons. The table lists this clone with a count of one. This CDR3 has 19 amino acids. Germline-derived CDR1 and CDR2 are SGHTA and FQGNSA. V lost 1 base to trimming and J lost 5 bases; unmatched junction nucleotides: 15. The sequence derives from a man aged 55-75 years in good health. The rearrangement joins TRBV7-2 to TRBJ2-5, with 11 bases matching TRBD2. Sequenced input: blood. This chain's CDR3 is CASSLGWLAGGPRGETQYF. Written as DNA, the CDR3 is TGTGCCAGCAGCTTAGGGTGGTTAGCGGGGGGGCCGAGAGGTGAGACCCAGTACTTC.